Each of the 24 T cell receptor beta chains below was sequenced from the same sample in a study of CD8 T cells in ankylosing spondylitis. The study's findings and limits: Among TCR beta sequences, a motif of several highly homologous variants appeared characteristic of ankylosing spondylitis blood.

In TCRdb, the 5' RACE reads were re-called with MiXCR into one record per CDR3 protein. The profile shows 750,000 to 850,000 distinct CDR3 sequences, approximately 12% of them singletons. Their antigens are not known. The sequenced sample was blood, either unsorted or a sorted T cell fraction (not recorded which). Receptor source: a male donor with ankylosing spondylitis.

The CDR3 nucleotides read TGTGCCACCAGTGATCAATCCGGGACCCAAGAGACCCAGTACTTC. This gives the protein CATSDQSGTQETQYF. The gene calls are TRBV24-1 and TRBJ2-5; TRBD1 or TRBD2 may be the D gene (5 bases each). Germline V gene sequence: CDR1 KGHDR, CDR2 SFDVKD. The CDR3 length is 15 residues. The V and J ends lost 3 bases and 1 base respectively, with 11 bases between them.

The sample holds many counts of this clonotype. The chain couples TRBV20-1 to TRBJ2-7, with 16 bases matching TRBD2. J was trimmed by 5 bases and V by 6 bases; bases with no gene match: 10. The CDR3 has 16 residues. Germline CDR1 and CDR2: DFQATT and SNEGSKA (reference sequence). CDR3 loop: CSAAGTSGRVNNEQYF. CDR3 coding DNA: TGCAGTGCAGCCGGGACTAGCGGGAGGGTGAATAACGAGCAGTACTTC.

This clonotype was seen more than once but under ten times. J is TRBJ1-1 and V is TRBV9, with 8 bases aligning to TRBD1. CDR3 length equals 15 residues. CDR1 and CDR2 (germline): SGDLS, YYNGEE. Trimming took 2 bases from V and 0 from J; bases not matched to a gene: 3. The DNA of the CDR3 is TGTGCCAGCAGCGTGACAGGGGCCATGAACACTGAAGCTTTCTTT. Translated, it gives CASSVTGAMNTEAFF.

In its sample, this clonotype was seen a few times. This chain uses TRBV2 with TRBJ2-2; 8 positions agree with TRBD1. The trim removed 5 bases at V and 5 bases at J, leaving 4 bases unmatched. This CDR3 is built from 14 residues. The germline V gene has CDR1 SNHLY and CDR2 FYNNEI. The CDR3 reads CASSYNRGTGELFF. CDR3 sequence (DNA): TGTGCCAGCAGTTATAACAGGGGGACCGGGGAGCTGTTTTTT. The whole variable domain, remainder taken from reference TRBV2 and TRBJ2-2, is EPEVTQTPSHQVTQMGQEVILRCVPISNHLYFYWYRQILGQKVEFLVSFYNNEISEKSEIFDDQFSVERPDGSNFTLKIRSTKLEDSAMYFCASSYNRGTGELFFGEGSRLTVL.

This clonotype came up a few times. This chain uses TRBV20-1 with TRBJ2-1; 11 nucleotides match TRBD2. The J segment lost 3 bases and the V segment lost 1 base, leaving 5 bases of the junction unmatched. Germline-derived CDR1 and CDR2 are DFQATT and SNEGSKA (reference sequence). The CDR3 sequence is 16 residues long. The CDR3: CSARASGTSGYNEQFF. The CDR3 DNA reads as TGCAGTGCTAGAGCCTCCGGGACTAGCGGCTACAATGAGCAGTTCTTC.

Only a few counts were recorded for this clonotype. The gene calls are TRBV18 and TRBJ2-1, with TRBD2 matching over 9 bases. The CDR3 consists of 15 residues. Germline V gene lookup returns CDR1 KGHSH and CDR2 LQKENI. V was pared by 8 bases and J by 6 bases, with 11 bases of the junction left unmatched. The CDR3 sequence is CASAKSGLASNEQFF. CDR3 DNA sequence: TGTGCCAGCGCGAAGTCCGGACTAGCGAGCAATGAGCAGTTCTTC. Drawing the rest from reference TRBV18 and TRBJ2-1, the complete variable domain is NAGVMQNPRHLVRRRGQEARLRCSPMKGHSHVYWYRQLPEEGLKFMVYLQKENIIDESGMPKERFSAEFPKEGPSILRIQQVVRGDSAAYFCASAKSGLASNEQFFGPGTRLTVL.

The chain joins TRBV4-2 to TRBJ2-7, with TRBD2 identical over 7 bases. There are 13 residues in the CDR3. Germline CDR1 LGHNA, CDR2 YNFKEQ. J lost 7 bases, V lost 7 bases, and 10 bases had no gene match. The CDR3 loop reads CASKYARRGEQYF. CDR3 DNA sequence: TGTGCCAGCAAGTATGCCCGGCGGGGGGAGCAGTACTTC.

This clonotype has a handful of counts. The chain couples TRBV20-1 to TRBJ2-5, with D uncertain. Trimming took 1 base from V and 5 from J, leaving 17 bases between them. The germline V gene has CDR1 DFQATT and CDR2 SNEGSKA (reference sequence). There are 15 residues in the CDR3. Here the CDR3 DNA reads TGCAGTGCTAGAGGTGCGGCCCGGGTTACGGAGACCCAGTACTTC. Protein product: CSARGAARVTETQYF.

This chain joins TRBV5-5 and TRBJ2-7; 7 nucleotides align to TRBD1. The germline V gene has CDR1 SGHKS and CDR2 YYEKEE (reference sequence). The junction had 10 bases not matched to a gene; V was cut back by 4 bases and J by 3 bases. The CDR3 runs 15 residues. The CDR3 loop is CASSPTGTANYEQYF. In nucleotides, the CDR3 is TGTGCCAGCAGCCCTACTGGGACAGCAAACTACGAGCAGTACTTC.

Comment on this clonotype: Germline and junction disagree at one end, which may indicate a read error. The V and J genes are TRBV5-1 and TRBJ2-5; TRBD2 aligns across 8 bases. CDR1 and CDR2 (germline): SGHRS, YFSETQ. The CDR3 has 15 residues. The CDR3 here is CVSSLLPGGEETQYF. The CDR3, as DNA: TGCGTCAGCAGCTTGTTGCCGGGAGGGGAAGAGACCCAGTACTTC.

This clonotype was picked up many times. This chain uses TRBV6-6 with TRBJ2-1, with D tentatively TRBD1 (6 bases). V lost 8 bases, J lost 9 bases, and 11 bases lay in between. This CDR3 region has 11 residues. From germline, CDR1 is MNHNY and CDR2 SVGAGI (reference sequence). The CDR3 protein is CASRHRVEQFF. The CDR3 DNA is TGTGCCAGCCGTCACAGGGTTGAGCAGTTCTTC.

This clonotype was counted many times. This chain connects TRBV29-1 to TRBJ1-2; D is perhaps TRBD1 (6 bases). Trimming took off 7 bases at V and 2 bases at J, with 14 bases between the two ends. The CDR3 runs 13 residues. Germline loops: CDR1 SQVTM, CDR2 ANQGSEA. The CDR3 region has the DNA TGCAGCGCGTGGGGACATCAGAACTATGGCTACACCTTC. Its translation: CSAWGHQNYGYTF.

Details on this clonotype: A read error is possible here, since a much larger clone lies one base away. The chain carries TRBV20-1 and TRBJ2-7; D may be TRBD1 or TRBD2 (5 bases each). The CDR3 totals 14 residues. Germline V gives CDR1 DFQATT, CDR2 SNEGSKA (reference sequence). V was cut by 6 bases and J by 5 bases, with 20 bases left in between. Written as DNA, the CDR3 is TGCAGTGCCACCGGGGCGGAACACTACGACGAGCAGTACGTC. Its protein product is CSATGAEHYDEQYV.

In its sample, this clonotype was seen a few times. The chain employs TRBV20-1 and TRBJ2-7; 8 nucleotides align to TRBD1. The CDR3 totals 13 residues. Unmatched junction bases numbered 6, after V lost 5 bases and J lost 3 bases. CDR1 is DFQATT, CDR2 SNEGSKA, per germline (reference sequence). CDR3 sequence (DNA): TGCAGTGCTCCAAAGACAGGGGACTACGAGCAGTACTTC. Protein product: CSAPKTGDYEQYF.

This clonotype was recorded many times. CDR3 DNA: TGCAGCGTTGAACAGGGGTATGGCTACACCTTC. Residues: CSVEQGYGYTF. The chain carries TRBV29-1 and TRBJ1-2, with D perhaps TRBD1 (6 bases). The V gene's germline CDR1 is SQVTM and CDR2 ANQGSEA. V was trimmed by 2 bases and J by 5 bases, leaving 6 bases between them. The CDR3 is 11 residues long.

This clonotype was picked up a small number of times. The chain recombines TRBV10-3 with TRBJ2-5; 10 nucleotides agree with TRBD1. CDR3 length: 13 amino acids. The V gene end was trimmed by 6 bases and the J gene end by 3 bases; junction bases not matched to a gene: 1. Per germline, CDR1 ENHRY and CDR2 SYGVKD. CDR3 sequence: CAIRGTGEETQYF. DNA for the CDR3: TGTGCCATCAGGGGGACAGGGGAAGAGACCCAGTACTTC.

The sample holds a few counts of this clonotype. The chain employs TRBV20-1 and TRBJ2-3; D is perhaps TRBD2 (6 bases). Trimming cost V 6 bases and J 3 bases, with 13 bases left between them. Germline V gene data show CDR1 as DFQATT and CDR2 as SNEGSKA (reference sequence). CDR3 length: 13 amino acids. CDR3 region: CSANVEGTDTQYF. Here the CDR3 DNA reads TGCAGTGCCAACGTGGAGGGTACAGATACGCAGTATTTT.

The rearrangement joins TRBV6-1 to TRBJ1-2; D might be TRBD1 (6 bases). The CDR3 covers 15 residues. V lost 5 bases and J lost 8, with 21 bases in between. The V gene's germline CDR1 is MNHNS and CDR2 SASEGT. In DNA, the CDR3 is TGTGCCAGCAGTCCCGACAGGATGAGCGTCGGCGGCTACACCTTC. It is translated as CASSPDRMSVGGYTF.

This clonotype has more than one count but fewer than ten. The V gene is TRBV20-1, the J gene TRBJ1-1; the D is unclear. This CDR3 is built from 14 residues. The V end was cut by 5 bases, the J end by 1 base, with 14 bases between. The germline CDR1 and CDR2 sequences are DFQATT and SNEGSKA (reference sequence). The CDR3 region is CSAPAPPGNTEAFF. For the CDR3, the DNA is TGCAGTGCTCCCGCCCCCCCAGGGAACACTGAAGCTTTCTTT.

This clonotype was picked up a small number of times. V usage is TRBV6-5 and J usage is TRBJ1-2; TRBD1 agrees at 7 bases. Germline-derived CDR1 and CDR2 are MNHEY and SVGAGI. CDR3 length equals 15 residues. The trim removed 4 bases at V and 4 bases at J, leaving 9 bases unmatched. CDR3 DNA sequence: TGTGCCAGCAGTTTAATGGGGACAGACGTCTATGGCTACACCTTC. Protein product: CASSLMGTDVYGYTF.

This clonotype was counted many times. This chain uses TRBV6-1 with TRBJ2-1; 7 positions match TRBD2. CDR1 is MNHNS and CDR2 is SASEGT in the germline V gene. The trim removed 6 bases at V and 0 bases at J, leaving 8 bases unmatched. This CDR3 is 16 amino acids long. For the CDR3, the DNA is TGTGCCAGCAGCCCCTTGGGAGGGAGCTCCTACAATGAGCAGTTCTTC. It codes for CASSPLGGSSYNEQFF.

The genes are TRBV20-1 and TRBJ2-5; no reliable D call. The germline gives CDR1 DFQATT, CDR2 SNEGSKA (reference sequence). With 1 base removed from V and 9 bases from J, the gap between germline ends came to 9 bases. The CDR3 extends over 11 amino acids. The chain's CDR3 is CSARARSAQYF. The CDR3 region has the DNA TGCAGTGCTAGAGCTCGGTCGGCCCAGTACTTC.

This clonotype was counted only a few times. The J gene is TRBJ1-5, the V gene TRBV20-1; D is unclear. Deletions cut 2 bases from V and 2 bases from J, with 7 bases between. CDR3 length equals 13 residues. The germline CDR1 and CDR2 sequences are DFQATT and SNEGSKA (reference sequence). The CDR3 protein is CSARRDRNQPQHF. The CDR3 bases are TGCAGTGCTAGACGGGATCGCAATCAGCCCCAGCATTTT.

Here the CDR3 reads CASSLFGVTEAFF. CDR3 nucleotide sequence: TGCGCCAGCAGCTTGTTTGGGGTGACTGAAGCTTTCTTT. V and J are TRBV5-1 and TRBJ1-1; D call uncertain. The CDR3 consists of 13 residues. Germline values: CDR1 SGHRS, CDR2 YFSETQ. The ends were cut back, 1 base at V and 5 bases at J, with 9 bases in the middle.